These 27 T cell receptor beta chains came from one sample sequenced in a study of CD8 T cells in Susac syndrome (dated by TCRdb to the late 2010s). The library came from the immunoSEQ multiplex PCR assay. RNA was extracted using the RNeasy kit, and roughly 0.45 to 1 microgram was reverse transcribed with random hexamers. The public reads were reprocessed in TCRdb via fastp at Q25 and MiXCR, keeping in-frame beta chains. CDR3 protein duplicates are merged, each entry listing the most common genes and DNA. The sample data list 70,000 or so distinct CDR3 sequences, and 94% of these were observed just once. The ten largest account for about 0.6% of the sample. Sequencing used CD8+ T cells from PBMCs. The receptors derive from a human donor with multiple sclerosis.

The genes are TRBV3-1 and TRBJ2-7; D unclear. The CDR3 length is 14 residues. Germline CDR1 and CDR2: LGHDT and YNNKEL (reference sequence). Trimming took off 1 base at V and 3 bases at J, with 10 bases between the two ends. CDR3 nucleotides: TGTGCCAGCAGCCAAGGGCCGGTAGGCTACGAGCAGTACTTC. This gives the protein CASSQGPVGYEQYF.

This chain links TRBV29-1 with TRBJ2-7, with 10 bases identical to TRBD2. J lost 1 base, V lost 7 bases, and 4 bases had no gene match. The CDR3 has 13 amino acids. Germline values: CDR1 SQVTM, CDR2 ANQGSEA. The CDR3 DNA reads TGCAGCGCCGATAGCGGGGGGTCCTACGAGCAGTACTTC. This codes for CSADSGGSYEQYF.

V gene TRBV5-6 combines with J gene TRBJ2-3; D remains ambiguous. The length of the CDR3 is 14 residues. The V end lost 3 bases, the J end lost 5 bases, and 13 bases lay between the germline ends. Germline V gene sequence: CDR1 SGHDT, CDR2 YYEEEE. CDR3 nucleotide sequence: TGTGCCAGCAGCTGGACGGTCATGGGAGATACGCAGTATTTT. This encodes CASSWTVMGDTQYF.

This clonotype was found once. The chain employs TRBV12-3 or TRBV12-4 and TRBJ2-7, with 9 positions matching TRBD2. V lost 1 base to trimming and J lost 3 bases; unmatched junction nucleotides: 4. This CDR3 region has 15 residues. In DNA form, the CDR3 reads TGTGCCAGCAGTTTAGGTGGACTAGCGAACTACGAGCAGTACTTC. The encoded protein is CASSLGGLANYEQYF.

This chain joins TRBV13 and TRBJ1-4, with TRBD1 as a possible D gene (5 bases). The length of the CDR3 is 16 residues. Germline lookup yields CDR1 PRHDT and CDR2 FYEKMQ (reference sequence). Trimming pared 5 bases from V and 0 bases from J, leaving 13 bases between. CDR3: CASSHRDGTTNEKLFF. The CDR3 DNA sequence: TGTGCCAGCAGCCACCGGGACGGAACAACTAATGAAAAACTGTTTTTT.

The genes are TRBV5-6 and TRBJ2-7; 7 bases map to TRBD1. Per the germline V gene, CDR1 is SGHDT and CDR2 is YYEEEE. J was trimmed by 4 bases and V by 6 bases; bases with no gene match: 10. The CDR3 has 14 amino acids. The CDR3 region is CASTPTGQSYEQYF. The DNA of the CDR3 is TGTGCCAGCACCCCGACGGGACAGTCTTACGAGCAGTACTTC.

This sequence joins TRBV5-5 and TRBJ2-3, with TRBD2 matching over 12 bases. The J segment lost 3 bases and the V segment lost 3 bases, leaving 11 bases of the junction unmatched. CDR3 length: 18 amino acids. Germline V gives CDR1 SGHKS, CDR2 YYEKEE (reference sequence). The CDR3 is CASSSTSGSNIFTDTQYF. Here the CDR3 DNA reads TGTGCCAGCAGCTCGACTAGCGGGAGTAATATTTTTACAGATACGCAGTATTTT.

The chain employs TRBV9 and TRBJ2-7, with D perhaps matching TRBD2 (6 bases). Germline V lookup: CDR1 SGDLS, CDR2 YYNGEE. The V end lost 2 bases, the J end lost 0 bases, and 12 bases lay between the germline ends. The CDR3 contains 15 residues. This chain's CDR3 is CASSVSGLSSYEQYF. The CDR3 region has the DNA TGTGCCAGCAGCGTTAGCGGACTGAGCTCCTACGAGCAGTACTTC.

V is TRBV7-9 and J is TRBJ2-5; unclear D gene. This CDR3 is built from 11 residues. The germline V and J ends were trimmed by 3 bases and 3 bases, with 2 bases remaining between them. Germline CDR1 and CDR2: SEHNR and FQNEAQ (reference sequence). Here the CDR3 DNA reads TGTGCCAGCAGCTTCAAAGAGACCCAGTACTTC. This sequence encodes CASSFKETQYF.

The V gene is TRBV30, the J gene TRBJ2-1; possible D gene TRBD2, 6 bases. Trimming left V 0 bases short and J 4 bases short, with 10 bases between. From germline, CDR1 is GTSNPN and CDR2 SVGIG (reference sequence). This CDR3 has 14 amino acids. The CDR3 DNA reads as TGTGCCTGGAGTGTGGGGCGGGGATACAATGAGCAGTTCTTC. This sequence encodes CAWSVGRGYNEQFF.

The rearrangement links TRBV19 to TRBJ2-2; a weak D match, TRBD1 (8 bases). Germline CDR1 LNHDA, CDR2 SQIVND (reference sequence). The germline V and J ends were trimmed by 11 bases and 5 bases, with 15 bases remaining between them. This CDR3 is built from 13 residues. The CDR3 region is CAGRDRMTGELFF. As DNA, the CDR3 is TGTGCCGGGAGGGACAGGATGACCGGGGAGCTGTTTTTT.

J is TRBJ2-1 and V is TRBV30; a possible D gene is TRBD2 (6 bases). The CDR3 sequence is 12 residues long. Trimming removed 2 bases at V and 12 bases at J, with 14 bases between. In germline, CDR1 is GTSNPN, CDR2 SVGIG (reference sequence). CDR3 in amino acids: CAWSTGGWVQFF. The CDR3 coding sequence is TGTGCCTGGAGTACCGGAGGGTGGGTGCAGTTCTTC.

V gene TRBV5-4 combines with J gene TRBJ2-7, with D possibly being TRBD2 (5 bases). CDR1 and CDR2 (germline): SGHNT, YYREEE (reference sequence). The CDR3 spans 14 residues. With 4 bases removed from V and 0 bases from J, the gap between germline ends came to 11 bases. In nucleotides, the CDR3 is TGTGCCAGCAGCAACGGACGGGGCTCCTACGAGCAGTACTTC. This gives the protein CASSNGRGSYEQYF.

The rearrangement uses TRBV6-2 or TRBV6-3 and TRBJ1-1, with D hard to call. Germline V gene lookup returns CDR1 MNHEY and CDR2 SVGEGT. Between the trimmed V and J ends, which lost 2 bases and 0 bases, there was a span of 4 bases. This CDR3 is 13 amino acids long. CDR3 region: CASSYTVNTEAFF. The CDR3 DNA is TGTGCCAGCAGTTACACGGTGAACACTGAAGCTTTCTTT.

This chain joins TRBV19 and TRBJ2-1; TRBD2 aligns across 14 bases. CDR1 is LNHDA, CDR2 SQIVND, per germline (reference sequence). V was clipped by 7 bases and J by 10 bases; unmatched bases: 3. This CDR3 has 13 residues. The CDR3 DNA reads as TGTGCCAGTAAGGGACTAGCGGGAGACGAGCAGTTCTTC. Translating gives CASKGLAGDEQFF.

The CDR3 DNA sequence: TGCAGTGCTTGGATCGGGGGTGAGCAGTTCTTC. This gives the protein CSAWIGGEQFF. The V and J genes are TRBV20-1 and TRBJ2-1, with D possibly matching TRBD2 (6 bases). Germline V CDR1 and CDR2: DFQATT, SNEGSKA (reference sequence). V was pared by 5 bases and J by 9 bases, with 11 bases between. This CDR3 is built from 11 residues.

The V call is TRBV4-2, the J call TRBJ1-5; 9 bases map to TRBD1. V gave up 1 base and J gave up 7 bases; unmatched junction bases: 5. This CDR3 region has 15 residues. CDR1 and CDR2 from the germline V gene are LGHNA and YNFKEQ. CDR3 in amino acids: CASSQVQGAGQPQHF. Here the CDR3 DNA reads TGTGCCAGCAGCCAAGTACAGGGGGCAGGACAGCCCCAGCATTTT.

The rearrangement uses TRBV2 and TRBJ1-1; D ambiguous. Germline V lookup: CDR1 SNHLY, CDR2 FYNNEI. Trimming shortened V by 4 bases and J by 2 bases, and 11 bases separated the two germline ends. The CDR3 is 14 amino acids. In DNA, the CDR3 is TGTGCCAGCAGTGTCATAGGGAGCAACACTGAAGCTTTCTTT. Its protein product is CASSVIGSNTEAFF.

The chain links TRBV24-1 to TRBJ2-2; 8 bases fit TRBD1. The CDR3 consists of 14 residues. CDR1 and CDR2 (germline): KGHDR, SFDVKD. Trimming cost V 2 bases and J 5 bases; bases outside gene matches: 0. Here the CDR3 reads CATSDWTGTGELFF. CDR3 nucleotides: TGTGCCACCAGTGATTGGACAGGGACCGGGGAGCTGTTTTTT.

The chain is built from TRBV12-3 or TRBV12-4 and TRBJ2-4; D is tentatively TRBD1 or TRBD2 (6 bases each). CDR3 size: 11 residues. The V and J ends lost 8 bases and 6 bases respectively, with 8 bases between them. CDR3 protein: CASGGLNIQYF. CDR3 DNA: TGTGCCAGCGGGGGGCTAAACATTCAGTACTTC.

The rearrangement joins TRBV4-1 to TRBJ1-5; D is ambiguous. CDR3 length: 13 amino acids. The V gene lost 4 bases and the J gene lost 4 bases, with 8 bases spanning the gap. The germline gives CDR1 MGHRA, CDR2 YSYEKL. CDR3 loop: CASSPIPNQPQHF. The CDR3 bases are TGCGCCAGCAGCCCTATACCGAATCAGCCCCAGCATTTT.

The chain uses TRBV18 and TRBJ2-7; no clear D. The CDR3 covers 13 residues. Germline V gene lookup returns CDR1 KGHSH and CDR2 LQKENI. V lost 0 bases, J lost 1 base, and 4 bases lay in between. The CDR3 DNA reads TGTGCCAGCTCACCACCAACGTCCTACGAGCAGTACTTC. This codes for CASSPPTSYEQYF.

CDR3 DNA sequence: TGTGCCAGCAGCTTAGCGGGAGACGCAAAGATTGAAGCTTTCTTT. Translated, it gives CASSLAGDAKIEAFF. The J gene is TRBJ1-1, the V gene TRBV7-9; D is unclear. V was clipped by 0 bases and J by 7 bases, with 15 bases between them. Germline CDR1 reads SEHNR; CDR2 reads FQNEAQ (reference sequence). The CDR3 spans 15 residues.

This chain uses TRBV3-1 with TRBJ2-5, with D perhaps TRBD1 or TRBD2 (6 bases each). V was cut by 1 base and J by 2 bases, with 17 bases left in between. CDR3 length: 17 amino acids. The germline CDR1 and CDR2 sequences are LGHDT and YNNKEL (reference sequence). In nucleotides, the CDR3 is TGTGCCAGCAGCCAAGTGACTAGTCTAGGGGGGCAAGAGACCCAGTACTTC. It translates to CASSQVTSLGGQETQYF.

The chain employs TRBV10-3 and TRBJ2-7; 8 bases map to TRBD2. Germline V gives CDR1 ENHRY, CDR2 SYGVKD. The CDR3 has 13 amino acids. The V segment lost 10 bases and the J segment 2 bases; nucleotides outside the gene matches: 7. In DNA, the CDR3 is TGTGCCACGCTTCCGGGACTAGCCTACGAGCAGTACTTC. Translation: CATLPGLAYEQYF.

The chain couples TRBV3-1 to TRBJ2-3, with a possible D match to TRBD2 (6 bases). The length of the CDR3 is 19 residues. CDR1 LGHDT and CDR2 YNNKEL come from the germline V gene (reference sequence). The ends were cut back, 0 bases at V and 2 bases at J, with 21 bases in the middle. The CDR3: CASSQDVGGFGVLTDTQYF. CDR3 DNA: TGTGCCAGCAGCCAAGATGTGGGAGGATTCGGAGTCCTCACAGATACGCAGTATTTT.

The CDR3 region has the DNA TGCGCCAGCAGCTTGAGTGCTCAGGGGTTGAACGAGCAGTACTTC. This sequence encodes CASSLSAQGLNEQYF. The chain recombines TRBV5-1 with TRBJ2-7, with D tentatively TRBD1 (6 bases). V shed 1 base and J shed 5 bases, with 16 bases lying between them. The germline V gene encodes CDR1 SGHRS and CDR2 YFSETQ. The CDR3 consists of 15 residues.